A selection of T cell receptor beta chains follows, all from one sample in a study of regulatory T cells in long-lasting Graves disease. TCRdb itself ran the multiplex PCR reads through MiXCR, one entry per CDR3 protein. The table lists approximately 490,000 distinct CDR3 sequences, about 16% of them singletons. A further study also used this sample, focusing on T cells in Graves' hyperthyroidism and ophthalmopathy.

This sample comprised peripheral blood mononuclear cells (PBMCs), obtained at new diagnosis, from a patient treated with antithyroid drugs. These receptors were collected from a man aged 40-49 years with Graves disease. The CDR3 runs from the conserved cysteine through the conserved F or W. Fields, in order: CDR3 DNA, CDR3 protein, clone size, J gene, V gene, D gene. D genes are given only for firm matches. Clone size is not always given. Where it is, it says once, few, many or a class for expanded clones.

cdr3_nt: TGTGCCTGGAGCCGTCGGGTTCGGGGGGCTGGTGGCTACACCTTC
cdr3_aa: CAWSRRVRGAGGYTF
clone_size: many
j_call: TRBJ1-2
v_call: TRBV30
d_call: NA

cdr3_nt: TGTGCCAGCAGTCCACGGACGGCCATGGCCTACGAGCAGTACTTC
cdr3_aa: CASSPRTAMAYEQYF
clone_size: many
j_call: TRBJ2-7
v_call: TRBV27
d_call: NA

cdr3_nt: TGTGCCACCCAGGGAGGGAGCCTCCTCGGCTACGAGCAGTACTTC
cdr3_aa: CATQGGSLLGYEQYF
clone_size: NA
j_call: TRBJ2-7
v_call: TRBV28
d_call: TRBD2

cdr3_nt: TGTGCCAGCAGTAGCTTCCTAGCGGGGATCTCCTACAATGAGCAGTTCTTC
cdr3_aa: CASSSFLAGISYNEQFF
clone_size: NA
j_call: TRBJ2-1
v_call: TRBV12-3/TRBV12-4
d_call: TRBD2

cdr3_nt: TGTGTCAGCAGCCAAGCTAGCGGGAGAGGGGTGCACGAGCAGTACTTC
cdr3_aa: CVSSQASGRGVHEQYF
clone_size: NA
j_call: TRBJ2-7
v_call: TRBV4-2
d_call: TRBD2

cdr3_nt: TGTGCCAGCAGTTACTTGAGGGCCGCAGATACGCAGTATTTT
cdr3_aa: CASSYLRAADTQYF
clone_size: few
j_call: TRBJ2-3
v_call: TRBV6-5
d_call: NA

cdr3_nt: TGCAGTGCTAGAGATCTGGACTTCGGACGGGCTCAGTTTCGAGGCGAGCAGTACTTC
cdr3_aa: CSARDLDFGRAQFRGEQYF
clone_size: many
j_call: TRBJ2-7
v_call: TRBV20-1
d_call: NA

cdr3_nt: TGTGCCATCAAAAGTGGCCCTTCGAGGGACTCCAACAATGAGCAGTTCTTC
cdr3_aa: CAIKSGPSRDSNNEQFF
clone_size: few
j_call: TRBJ2-1
v_call: TRBV10-3
d_call: NA

cdr3_nt: TGTGCCAGTAGGAACATACCAAACGGGGAGCCGTTTTTT
cdr3_aa: CASRNIPNGEPFF
clone_size: NA
j_call: TRBJ2-2
v_call: TRBV19
d_call: NA

cdr3_nt: TGTGCCAGCAGCCCAAACGAGCGTCCCGACTACGAGCAGTACTTC
cdr3_aa: CASSPNERPDYEQYF
clone_size: NA
j_call: TRBJ2-7
v_call: TRBV9
d_call: NA

cdr3_nt: TGTGCCAGCAGACTAGCGCCTTCCTACAATGAGCAGTTCTTC
cdr3_aa: CASRLAPSYNEQFF
clone_size: many
j_call: TRBJ2-1
v_call: TRBV5-4
d_call: TRBD2

cdr3_nt: TGTGCCAGCAGGGTAGCGGGAGCAAGTTCCTACGAGCAGTACTTC
cdr3_aa: CASRVAGASSYEQYF
clone_size: many
j_call: TRBJ2-7
v_call: TRBV28
d_call: TRBD2

cdr3_nt: TGCAGTCTCGACAGTATGAACACTGAAGCTTTCTTT
cdr3_aa: CSLDSMNTEAFF
clone_size: few
j_call: TRBJ1-1
v_call: TRBV20-1
d_call: NA

cdr3_nt: TGTGCCAACCCAGGGGGAGAGCAGTACTTC
cdr3_aa: CANPGGEQYF
clone_size: many
j_call: TRBJ2-7
v_call: TRBV28
d_call: TRBD1

cdr3_nt: TGTGCCAGCAAGTGGGCGCGGGGCAATCAGCCCCAGCATTTT
cdr3_aa: CASKWARGNQPQHF
clone_size: NA
j_call: TRBJ1-5
v_call: TRBV6-2/TRBV6-3
d_call: NA

cdr3_nt: TGTGCCAGCAGTGAAGTGGGCAGCACTGAAGCTTTCTTT
cdr3_aa: CASSEVGSTEAFF
clone_size: many
j_call: TRBJ1-1
v_call: TRBV6-1
d_call: NA

cdr3_nt: TGTGCCAGCAGCCTACTGGGTCCCGCGGGCTCAACCTACGAGCAGTACTTC
cdr3_aa: CASSLLGPAGSTYEQYF
clone_size: many
j_call: TRBJ2-7
v_call: TRBV28
d_call: NA